This T cell receptor (beta chain) was recovered during a study of blood T cells in healthy people across ages (dated by TCRdb to between 2014 and 2016). Regarding the study in general: Template switching captured roughly one uniquely barcoded TCR beta cDNA molecule per two T cells in model experiments. The donors were divided into four age groups: young (average roughly 17 years), middle-aged (roughly 42), aged (approximately 59) and long-lived (roughly 82). To avoid experimental bias, donors of different ages were distributed randomly across sequencing lanes. To track age-related changes in TCR beta repertoire diversity, the study relied on deep sequencing normalized with unique cDNA molecular identifiers. The study analyzed two additional independent replicas of 1 million unique cDNA reads from the same blood draw for two donors, one aged 18 to 29 and one aged 80 or older.

This clonotype showed up just a few times. The antigen this receptor binds is unknown. Base qualities are missing; no much larger clone stands one base away. What the authors observed across the whole study: Because donor CMV infection status was unknown, age-related changes in expanded clonotypes were potentially confounded. Compared with the aged group, the long-lived group had more naive CD4+ T cells, fewer expanded clones and increased TCR diversity, a pattern suggesting age selection. As age increased, observed TCR beta diversity per million T cells dropped in a roughly linear way, and a significant reduction was already evident by age roughly 40. Because profiling used bulk unsorted PBMCs, naive and antigen-experienced compartments could not be compared conclusively. Estimates of total diversity based on one million sequenced T cells were considered lower bounds and underestimates. There was a strong correlation between observed TCR beta diversity and the percentage of naive T cells measured by flow cytometry.

Systemically healthy Caucasian individuals from Russia, some 36 in total and aged roughly 6 to 90 years, were included as donors. About 9.1 milliliters of peripheral blood were collected from each donor into EDTA-treated Vacutainer tubes. Ficoll-Paque density-gradient centrifugation was used to isolate PBMCs, with at least 7 million per sample. Total RNA was extracted from PBMCs with Trizol reagent, with at least 6 micrograms obtained per sample. Naive CD45RAhigh/CD27high T cell percentages were measured by flow cytometry on a PBMC aliquot from every donor. The CDR3 contains 13 residues, cysteine and phenylalanine counted. The read is trimmed to its CDR3 DNA, 39 bases read in frame from base 1. CDR1 and CDR2, per the germline V gene, are SNHLY and FYNNEI. The method was 5' RACE. TCRdb lists the instrument as Illumina HiSeq 2500. The second PCR ran for about 7 to 11 cycles and used a J-beta primer mix along with a sample-barcoded 5' primer. A template-switch 5' adaptor carrying 12 random nucleotides introduced a unique molecular identifier onto each TCR beta cDNA molecule. Each sample yielded at least 3 million CDR3-containing paired-end reads. All of the RNA was converted into first-strand cDNA using the Mint cDNA synthesis kit, with a TRBC-specific oligonucleotide serving as the primer. After uracil-DNA glycosylase treatment, a first 18-cycle PCR used universal primers M1SS and BC2_uni_R on all cDNA. In the source study's methods: Each sample was normalized by randomly selecting 1 million high-quality reads, each carrying a distinct molecular identifier. Reads sharing molecular identifiers were discarded rather than binned into consensus sequences. CDR3 identification, clonotype clustering and error correction used MiTCR with a Q25 quality threshold and the strictest error-elimination algorithm. A nonparametric unseen species model with Euler transformation was used to estimate a lower bound on total TCR beta diversity. TCRdb cleaned the public reads at Q25 with fastp, built clones with MiXCR and kept in-frame beta chains. Duplicate CDR3 protein sequences are folded into a single record with the most common DNA and genes. TCRdb assigned the V and J calls; the authors' analysis was not used. Across this sample there are hundreds of thousands of distinct CDR3 sequences, with approximately 44% seen only once. The ten largest clones represent about 19% of the sample.

The source is a man aged 60-69 years in good health. Sample: blood. This sequence uses TRBV2 and TRBJ2-4; TRBD1 agrees with 9 junctional bases. The J call is doubtful: the DNA matches TRBJ2-7 better. Here is the DNA: TGTGCCAGCATTCGGGACAGGGACTACGAGCAGTACTTC. It translates to CASIRDRDYEQYF.